What follows are 15 T cell receptor beta chains derived from one specimen sequenced in a study of neurological immune-mediated disorders. TCRdb fed the 5' RACE reads into MiXCR, producing one record per CDR3 protein. The sample yields about 77,000 distinct CDR3 sequences, about 9.5% seen once. Material for sequencing was PBMCs. The receptor set was obtained from a man between 50 and 59 years old in good health.

This clonotype appeared many times. The chain employs TRBV20-1 and TRBJ1-2, with D perhaps TRBD1 (6 bases). Germline CDR1 DFQATT, CDR2 SNEGSKA (reference sequence). The CDR3 sequence is 14 residues long. V shed 2 bases and J shed 2 bases, with 12 bases lying between them. The CDR3 protein is CSARKTGKNYGYTF. The CDR3 DNA reads TGCAGTGCTAGAAAAACAGGGAAAAACTATGGCTACACCTTC.

This clonotype appeared many times. The J gene is TRBJ2-7, the V gene TRBV2; 7 bases line up with TRBD1. CDR1 and CDR2 (germline): SNHLY, FYNNEI. V shed 7 bases, J shed 3 bases, and the junction held 3 bases outside the gene matches. The CDR3 sequence is 12 residues long. The DNA for the CDR3 is TGTGCCAGCACCGGGACAGTCTACGAGCAGTACTTC. Its protein is CASTGTVYEQYF.

This clonotype was observed a few times. V gene TRBV12-3 or TRBV12-4 combines with J gene TRBJ1-2; D gene uncertain. The CDR3 covers 12 residues. The germline V and J ends were trimmed by 2 bases and 2 bases, with 3 bases remaining between them. CDR3 DNA: TGTGCCAGCAGTTTACCCAACTATGGCTACACCTTC. Translated: CASSLPNYGYTF.

This clonotype was seen repeatedly, ten times or more. This chain links TRBV7-2 with TRBJ1-1; no clear D. The CDR3 runs to 11 residues. Per the germline V gene, CDR1 is SGHTA and CDR2 is FQGNSA. The germline V and J ends were trimmed by 5 bases and 9 bases, with 10 bases remaining between them. The CDR3 sequence: CASSSARKAFF. Here the CDR3 DNA reads TGTGCCAGCAGCAGTGCCCGGAAAGCTTTCTTT.

The chain uses TRBV2 and TRBJ2-7; tentative D call: TRBD2 (6 bases). Trimming shortened V by 1 base and J by 7 bases, and 11 bases separated the two germline ends. CDR3 size: 13 residues. CDR1 and CDR2 (germline): SNHLY, FYNNEI. The CDR3 loop reads CASSEVGGWEQYF. DNA of the CDR3: TGTGCCAGCAGTGAAGTGGGGGGATGGGAGCAGTACTTC.

This clonotype was counted many times. J is TRBJ2-1 and V is TRBV20-1; the match to TRBD2 covers 11 bases. The CDR3 is made up of 16 amino acids. Germline loops: CDR1 DFQATT, CDR2 SNEGSKA (reference sequence). V shed 0 bases, J shed 6 bases, and the junction held 7 bases outside the gene matches. The CDR3 DNA reads as TGCAGTGCTAGAGATTTATTGACTAGCGGGGTCAATGAGCAGTTCTTC. This gives the protein CSARDLLTSGVNEQFF.

This clonotype turned up a few times. The V gene is TRBV20-1, the J gene TRBJ2-5; TRBD2 agrees at 9 bases. The V and J ends lost 6 bases and 5 bases, in that order; junction bases with no gene match: 7. CDR1 DFQATT and CDR2 SNEGSKA come from the germline V gene (reference sequence). This CDR3 has 13 residues. The CDR3 bases are TGCAGTGCCCCGGCGGGAGGGACGGAGACCCAGTACTTC. As protein: CSAPAGGTETQYF.

This clonotype was detected many times. The chain is built from TRBV12-3 or TRBV12-4 and TRBJ2-7, with a tentative D call TRBD2 (5 bases). The V gene lost 5 bases and the J gene lost 6 bases, with 20 bases spanning the gap. The CDR3 has 15 residues. In DNA, the CDR3 is TGTGCCAGCAGTCCACGGAGCGGTCAAGGGAGCGAGCAGTACTTC. Translated: CASSPRSGQGSEQYF.

The CDR3 bases are TGTGCCAGCTCACCGCCTCCCTATGAGGGGTTCACCCTCCACTTT. The encoded protein is CASSPPPYEGFTLHF. The rearrangement links TRBV18 to TRBJ1-6, with a possible D match to TRBD1 (5 bases). This CDR3 is 15 amino acids long. Trimming shortened V by 3 bases and J by 14 bases, and 20 bases separated the two germline ends. From germline, CDR1 is KGHSH and CDR2 LQKENI.

This clonotype was counted at least ten times. J is TRBJ2-7 and V is TRBV28; TRBD1 is a possible D gene (6 bases). Trimming took 3 bases from V and 0 from J, leaving 18 bases between them. Germline CDR1 is MDHEN and CDR2 is SYDVKM. The CDR3 totals 17 residues. Written as DNA, the CDR3 is TGTGCCAGCAGTTTTCGCTTAAGCTGGGACACCTCCTACGAGCAGTACTTC. Its translation: CASSFRLSWDTSYEQYF.

This clonotype was picked up many times. The chain uses TRBV6-5 and TRBJ1-6; D is unclear. V lost 4 bases, J lost 8 bases, and 12 bases lay in between. From germline, CDR1 is MNHEY and CDR2 SVGAGI. The CDR3 has 14 amino acids. The CDR3 nucleotides are TGTGCCAGCAGTTCCTCCAGACGGGATTCACCCCTCCACTTT. Its protein is CASSSSRRDSPLHF.

This clonotype has a count of ten or more. V usage is TRBV5-1 and J usage is TRBJ2-3; D may be TRBD2 (5 bases). Between the trimmed V and J ends, which lost 4 bases and 4 bases, there was a span of 16 bases. Germline CDR1 and CDR2: SGHRS and YFSETQ. This CDR3 is built from 15 residues. Here the CDR3 reads CASSRWELVADTQYF. CDR3 nucleotide sequence: TGCGCCAGCAGCCGGTGGGAGTTGGTGGCAGATACGCAGTATTTT.

About this clonotype itself: At one end the junction does not follow the germline gene, possibly because of a read error. The rearrangement joins TRBV25-1 to TRBJ1-4; D is possibly TRBD1 (5 bases). The CDR3 extends over 17 amino acids. Germline V gives CDR1 MGHDK, CDR2 SYGVNS. CDR3 sequence: CASSEWGRGTTNEKLFF. The CDR3 DNA is TGTGCCAGCAGCGAATGGGGAAGGGGAACAACTAATGAAAAACTGTTTTTT. Supplemented by reference TRBV25-1 and TRBJ1-4, the full variable domain reads EADIYQTPRYLVIGTGKKITLECSQTMGHDKMYWYQQDPGMELHLIHYSYGVNSTEKGDLSSESTVSRIRTEHFPLTLESARPSHTSQYLCASSEWGRGTTNEKLFFGSGTQLSVL.

The chain uses TRBV15 and TRBJ2-7; 8 bases are shared with TRBD1. This CDR3 has 15 amino acids. V shed 3 bases and J 0 bases; nucleotides not matched to a gene: 4. Germline CDR1 LNHNV, CDR2 YYDKDF (reference sequence). CDR3 residues: CATSSHRGYSYEQYF. In DNA, the CDR3 is TGTGCCACCAGCAGTCACAGGGGGTACTCCTACGAGCAGTACTTC.

This clonotype has at least ten counts. V and J are TRBV6-5 and TRBJ1-1; 7 bases agree with TRBD1. Germline V gene data show CDR1 as MNHEY and CDR2 as SVGAGI. This CDR3 has 14 residues. V gave up 2 bases and J gave up 3 bases; unmatched junction bases: 3. The CDR3 reads CASSYTGADTEAFF. The CDR3 bases are TGTGCCAGCAGTTACACAGGGGCGGACACTGAAGCTTTCTTT.